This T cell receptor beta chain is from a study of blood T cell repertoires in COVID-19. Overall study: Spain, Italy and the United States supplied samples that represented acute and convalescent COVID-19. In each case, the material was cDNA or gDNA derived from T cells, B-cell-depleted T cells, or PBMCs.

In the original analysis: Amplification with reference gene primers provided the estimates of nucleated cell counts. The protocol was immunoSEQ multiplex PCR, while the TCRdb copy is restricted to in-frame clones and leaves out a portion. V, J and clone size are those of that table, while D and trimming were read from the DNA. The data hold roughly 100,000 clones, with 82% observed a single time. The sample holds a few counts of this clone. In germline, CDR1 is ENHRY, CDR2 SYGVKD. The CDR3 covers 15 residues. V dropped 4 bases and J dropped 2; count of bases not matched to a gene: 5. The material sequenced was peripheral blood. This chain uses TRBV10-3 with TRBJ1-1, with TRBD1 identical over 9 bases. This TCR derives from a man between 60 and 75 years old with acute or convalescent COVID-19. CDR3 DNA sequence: TGTGCCATCAGTGCGACAGGGGGTTACAACACTGAAGCTTTCTTT. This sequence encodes CAISATGGYNTEAFF.